This TCR beta chain came from a study of blood T cell repertoires in COVID-19 (dated by TCRdb to 2019 to 2021). The study in broad terms: Samples from collaborators originated in the United States, Italy and Spain and spanned both the acute and convalescent phases of COVID-19. HLA class I and class II types, where available, came from metadata supplied by the sample provider rather than from assay-based typing. The prospective study material was composed of cDNA or gDNA derived from T cells, B-cell-depleted T cells, or PBMCs. Subjects who had been exposed to COVID-19, were actively infected with it, or had recovered from it provided the deeply sampled blood TCRbeta repertoires that made up the dataset. A de-identified subject ID, COVID-19 status, age in years and sex were almost always included in the sample metadata. Samples came from the ongoing ImmuneRACE study (first 160 participants) plus 1,254 subjects from 6 global collaborators. A freely available public database, intended as a resource for researchers studying the immune response to SARS-CoV-2, is where the repertoires were released.

The immunoSEQ Assay, a bias-controlled multiplex PCR, was used to amplify TCRbeta CDR3 regions from genomic DNA. Per the original workflow: Within the assay, amplification of reference gene primers was used to estimate how many nucleated cells each sample contained. Sequence reads were collapsed and filtered to measure the absolute abundance of every unique TCRbeta CDR3 rearrangement. Productive Simpson clonality was computed per sample as the square root of Simpson's diversity index over productive rearrangements. TCRdb obtained this table from immuneACCESS and retained in-frame rearrangements with V and J assigned. These tables miss some clones; where compared with another copy, unresolved V genes account for less than half of the shortfall, and the remainder is unexplained. V and J calls and clone size are as listed in that table; D and trimming were resolved from the DNA. The sample includes over 120,000 clones, with 77% observed a single time. The ten largest clones take up roughly 9% of the sample.

Compared with germline, V lacks 3 bases and J lacks 1 base; bases without a gene match: 3. Counted from cysteine to phenylalanine, this CDR3 has 15 amino acids. The only DNA kept is the CDR3, 45 bases in frame from the first base. As encoded in the germline V gene (reference sequence), CDR1 is SEHNR while CDR2 is FQNEAQ. What the authors observed across the whole study: Clinical and demographic metadata were provided uncurated, with the amount varying by source and participant.

The collaborating institutions used their own protocols to collect whole blood in K2EDTA tubes. For TCRbeta analysis, collaborators shipped samples in one of three forms: frozen whole blood, isolated PBMCs, or DNA extracted from either of those sample types. Only one count was recorded for this clone. Its antigen is not yet known. No per-base quality is available; no much larger clone lies one base away. The TCR comes from a woman aged 45-65 years with active or convalescent COVID-19. Sequencing was carried out using peripheral blood. The chain employs TRBV7-9 and TRBJ1-1, with 9 junctional bases fitting TRBD1. The CDR3 in this case is CASSFPDRGNTEAFF. The sequenced DNA is TGTGCCAGCAGCTTTCCGGACAGGGGGAACACTGAAGCTTTCTTT.